This TCR beta chain was observed in a study of T cell responses to AZD1222 COVID-19 vaccine. As concerns this clone: No antigen is known for it.

Findings of the study overall: Possibly, clonal diversity was underestimated; donors were largely white British and included more females. It was only a handful of AZD1222 recipients who were seropositive at baseline. Mapped onto spike, vaccine-associated CD4 TCRs spanned it and were dominant at 160-218 and 743-854. Spike-specific TCRs gained breadth and depth after people received two AZD1222 doses.

Trimming left V 5 bases short and J 1 base short, with 8 bases between. The length of the CDR3 is 13 residues. TCRdb's copy holds only in-frame clones and misses some; the assay was immunoSEQ multiplex PCR. The data contain over 150,000 clones, about 88% of them singletons. The receptor was isolated from an adult in good health. The rearrangement links TRBV12-3 or TRBV12-4 to TRBJ2-5; TRBD2 might be the D (6 bases). The source was peripheral blood, collected on day 0 of AZD1222 vaccination. This CDR3 reads CASSGGFQETQYF. Written as DNA, the CDR3 is TGTGCCAGCAGTGGGGGGTTCCAAGAGACCCAGTACTTC.